This entry is about one T cell receptor beta chain. What it binds is not known. TCRdb fed the RACE reads into MiXCR, producing one record per CDR3 protein. The repertoire consists of roughly 100,000 distinct CDR3 sequences, with 9.5% to 14% occurring once and the leading ten covering approximately 3.3%. Germline V lookup: CDR1 SGHTA, CDR2 FQGNSA. V shed 4 bases and J shed 0 bases, with 15 bases lying between them. CDR3 size: 16 residues. Time point meaning: pre-sensitization, week 0. Treatment here: therapeutic diphenylcyclopropenone sensitization with weekly scalp DPC. The data were taken from a study of human T cells and chemical hapten exposure. Study background: A roughly 2 cm by roughly 2 cm inner upper arm patch received 2% DPC for sensitization. The study's findings and limits: Alopecia in the donors means their immune response may deviate from healthy people's.

The specimen was whole blood, collected in connection with sensitization to the hapten diphenylcyclopropenone (DPC). The rearrangement uses TRBV7-2 and TRBJ1-1; possible D gene TRBD1, 6 bases. The receptor's source is a woman aged 55-75 years with alopecia areata. Some clones in this sample may be carry-over from other donors' samples. The CDR3 DNA is TGTGCCAGCAGCTCCGGACAGCCAAGCCTGAACACTGAAGCTTTCTTT. This sequence encodes CASSSGQPSLNTEAFF.